These T cell receptor beta chains were read from a single sample in a study of blood T cell repertoires in COVID-19. Measured with immunoSEQ multiplex PCR; TCRdb has only the in-frame clones, and not every one. Counted here are tens of thousands of clones, about 90% occurring once; the ten biggest clones make up around 6.3%. The source material was peripheral blood. The receptors come from a man aged 55 to 69 with acute or convalescent COVID-19. The CDR3 runs from the conserved cysteine through the conserved F or W. D genes are given only for firm matches. Rows give clone size only sometimes, using once, few, many, or a class for an expanded clone.

j_call,clone_size,v_call,d_call,cdr3_aa,cdr3_nt
TRBJ1-3,NA,TRBV27,NA,CASSSLRGSGNTIYF,TGTGCCAGCAGCTCACTCCGGGGCTCTGGAAACACCATATATTTT
TRBJ1-1,NA,TRBV7-2,NA,CASSLSFRNTEAFF,TGTGCCAGCAGCTTATCGTTCAGGAACACTGAAGCTTTCTTT
TRBJ1-1,NA,TRBV18,TRBD1,CASSLQGSRLFEAFF,TGTGCCAGCTCATTACAGGGGTCCCGCCTTTTTGAAGCTTTCTTT
TRBJ1-2,NA,TRBV19,NA,CASSTPGKNYGYTF,TGTGCCAGTAGTACCCCAGGGAAAAACTATGGCTACACCTTC
TRBJ2-3,NA,TRBV14,TRBD2,CASSQGSSGSTDTQYF,TGTGCCAGCAGCCAAGGATCTAGCGGAAGCACAGATACGCAGTATTTT
TRBJ2-3,NA,TRBV25-1,TRBD1,CASSVRQGSSTDTQYF,TGTGCCAGCAGTGTCCGACAGGGTTCAAGCACAGATACGCAGTATTTT
TRBJ2-7,NA,TRBV6-5,TRBD2,CASRPTGTRNLEQYF,TGTGCCAGCAGGCCTACCGGGACTAGGAATCTCGAGCAGTACTTC
TRBJ2-7,NA,TRBV30,NA,CAWRPSWGEVEQYF,TGTGCCTGGAGACCAAGTTGGGGAGAAGTCGAGCAGTACTTC
TRBJ2-7,NA,TRBV2,NA,CASAYLSYEQYF,TGTGCCAGTGCCTACTTGTCCTACGAGCAGTACTTC
TRBJ1-5,NA,TRBV29-1,NA,CSVPTDRNQPQHF,TGCAGCGTACCGACAGATCGCAATCAGCCCCAGCATTTT
TRBJ1-4,NA,TRBV2,NA,CASRTPTSNEKLFF,TGTGCCAGCAGAACTCCGACATCAAATGAAAAACTGTTTTTT
TRBJ1-1,NA,TRBV25-1,NA,CASSGSLGGTLMNTEAFF,TGTGCCAGCAGTGGCTCCCTGGGGGGAACCTTGATGAACACTGAAGCTTTCTTT
TRBJ1-2,NA,TRBV4-3,NA,CASSQDLSGNYGYTF,TGCGCCAGCAGCCAAGATCTCTCAGGCAACTATGGCTACACCTTC
TRBJ2-1,NA,TRBV5-1,TRBD1,CASSLLPQGAVSNEQFF,TGCGCCAGCAGCTTACTCCCACAGGGGGCCGTTAGCAATGAGCAGTTCTTC
TRBJ1-1,NA,TRBV3-1/TRBV3-2,NA,CASSLRLGRGTEAFF,TGTGCCAGCAGCCTTCGTCTTGGGAGGGGGACTGAAGCTTTCTTT
TRBJ1-5,NA,TRBV11-3,NA,CASSPRGGETQPQHF,TGTGCCAGCAGCCCTAGGGGGGGTGAGACTCAGCCCCAGCATTTT
TRBJ2-3,NA,TRBV5-4,TRBD2,CASSIAAGGTDTQYF,TGTGCCAGCAGCATTGCAGCGGGGGGCACAGATACGCAGTATTTT
TRBJ2-3,NA,TRBV6-5,NA,CASSYSTGNTDTQYF,TGTGCCAGCAGTTACTCGACTGGAAACACAGATACGCAGTATTTT
TRBJ2-3,NA,TRBV30,TRBD2,CAWTLLAGARTDTQYF,TGTGCCTGGACCTTACTAGCGGGGGCCCGCACAGATACGCAGTATTTT
TRBJ2-5,few,TRBV5-4,NA,CASTAWGEETQYF,TGTGCCAGCACAGCCTGGGGAGAAGAGACCCAGTACTTC
TRBJ1-1,NA,TRBV19,TRBD1,CASSRGTGQNTEAFF,TGTGCCAGTAGTAGGGGGACAGGGCAGAACACTGAAGCTTTCTTT
TRBJ1-2,few,TRBV28,NA,CASKAGQNNYGYTF,TGTGCCAGCAAAGCGGGCCAAAACAACTATGGCTACACCTTC
TRBJ2-1,NA,TRBV19,TRBD2,CASSVGASGRDEQFF,TGTGCCAGTAGTGTAGGGGCTAGCGGGAGGGATGAGCAGTTCTTC
TRBJ1-1,NA,TRBV4-3,NA,CASSQETVHTEAFF,TGCGCCAGCAGCCAAGAAACAGTCCACACTGAAGCTTTCTTT
TRBJ1-3,NA,TRBV5-4,TRBD1,CASSLSGGGNTIYF,TGTGCCAGCAGCTTGTCAGGGGGAGGAAACACCATATATTTT
TRBJ1-4,NA,TRBV27,NA,CASSQQGIHEKLFF,TGTGCCAGCAGTCAACAGGGTATTCATGAAAAACTGTTTTTT
TRBJ2-5,NA,TRBV4-2,TRBD2,CASSPVSGGRTGETQYF,TGTGCCAGCAGCCCAGTTAGCGGGGGCCGAACGGGGGAGACCCAGTACTTC
TRBJ1-5,NA,TRBV27,TRBD1,CASSHRGRDNQPQHF,TGTGCCAGCAGCCACAGGGGGCGAGACAATCAGCCCCAGCATTTT
TRBJ1-4,NA,TRBV24-1,NA,CATSDLSRVGAVSKGAFNEKLFF,TGTGCCACCAGTGATTTGTCCAGGGTTGGGGCGGTATCCAAAGGGGCATTTAATGAAAAACTGTTTTTT
TRBJ2-7,NA,TRBV3-1/TRBV3-2,NA,CASRGKGRRNKLSSYEQYF,TGTGCCAGCAGAGGGAAGGGGCGACGAAACAAATTGAGCTCCTACGAGCAGTACTTC
TRBJ1-5,NA,TRBV30,NA,CAWGRGTKDQPQHF,TGTGCCTGGGGTCGGGGGACCAAGGATCAGCCCCAGCATTTT
TRBJ1-2,NA,TRBV14,NA,CASSNRIKTGNYGYTF,TGTGCCAGCAGCAACCGGATTAAAACAGGGAACTATGGCTACACCTTC
TRBJ2-3,NA,TRBV4-3,NA,CASSQGPVTATTDTQYF,TGCGCCAGCAGCCAAGGTCCGGTGACAGCCACCACAGATACGCAGTATTTT
TRBJ2-7,few,TRBV5-6,NA,CASRTIQSSWEQYF,TGTGCCAGCAGGACGATACAGTCTTCTTGGGAGCAGTACTTC
TRBJ2-5,NA,TRBV30,NA,CAWNRGYQETQYF,TGTGCCTGGAACCGAGGGTATCAAGAGACCCAGTACTTC
TRBJ1-1,NA,TRBV7-8,NA,CASSFQREGKAFF,TGTGCCAGCAGCTTCCAGCGGGAAGGGAAAGCTTTCTTT
TRBJ1-2,NA,TRBV5-1,TRBD1,CASSPGQGHYGYTF,TGCGCCAGCAGCCCGGGACAGGGCCACTATGGCTACACCTTC
TRBJ1-2,NA,TRBV5-6,TRBD1,CASSLEDRHYGYTF,TGTGCCAGCAGCTTGGAGGACAGGCACTATGGCTACACCTTC
TRBJ2-5,NA,TRBV4-2,NA,CASSPRTGRGLGETQYF,TGTGCCAGCAGCCCTAGGACAGGGCGGGGGTTAGGAGAGACCCAGTACTTC
TRBJ2-5,NA,TRBV5-4,TRBD2,CASSSGLKRGAVETQYF,TGTGCCAGCAGCTCGGGTCTAAAGCGGGGGGCGGTTGAGACCCAGTACTTC
TRBJ2-3,NA,TRBV3-1/TRBV3-2,NA,CASSRHTSSSSTDTQYF,TGTGCCAGCAGCCGGCATACTAGCAGCTCGAGCACAGATACGCAGTATTTT
TRBJ2-1,NA,TRBV11-2,TRBD2,CASSLLLAGGIHNEQFF,TGTGCCAGCAGCTTATTACTTGCCGGGGGGATCCACAATGAGCAGTTCTTC
TRBJ1-2,NA,TRBV29-1,TRBD1,CSVEATTGVYGYTF,TGCAGCGTTGAAGCTACGACAGGGGTCTATGGCTACACCTTC
TRBJ2-7,NA,TRBV15,TRBD1,CATSPDRETYEQYF,TGTGCCACCAGCCCTGACAGGGAAACTTACGAGCAGTACTTC
TRBJ1-4,NA,TRBV4-3,NA,CASSQGQSANEKLFF,TGCGCCAGCAGCCAAGGACAGTCCGCTAATGAAAAACTGTTTTTT